These 24 T cell receptor beta chains originate from one sample sequenced in a study of T cells in tumors after PD-1 blockade. Repertoires were generated with immunoSEQ multiplex PCR, while TCRdb's copy carries only in-frame clones and drops some. Here the sample spans tens of thousands of clones, 74% being singletons. This sample comprised PBMCs, obtained after anti-PD-1 treatment. These receptor sequences come from a human donor with basal cell carcinoma.

The genes are TRBV2 and TRBJ2-5; 9 bases agree with TRBD1. Germline lookup yields CDR1 SNHLY and CDR2 FYNNEI. The CDR3 extends over 17 amino acids. With 6 bases clipped from V and 0 bases from J, the junction kept 11 bases outside the gene matches. Here the CDR3 DNA reads TGTGCCAGCAGAAAGGGGACAGGGAACCTTTACCAAGAGACCCAGTACTTC. This codes for CASRKGTGNLYQETQYF.

The gene calls are TRBV3-1 (or the pseudogene TRBV3-2) and TRBJ2-7; 10 bases map to TRBD2. Germline V lookup: CDR1 LGHDT, CDR2 YNNKEL (reference sequence). V lost 4 bases to trimming and J lost 0 bases; unmatched junction nucleotides: 3. The CDR3 runs 15 residues. The CDR3 DNA reads as TGTGCCAGCAGCCCGAGACTAGCGGGCTCCTACGAGCAGTACTTC. Its protein is CASSPRLAGSYEQYF.

For this clone: A read error may account for a junction end that differs from germline. The chain couples TRBV20-1 to TRBJ1-3; 7 bases align to TRBD1. The germline V gene has CDR1 DFQATT and CDR2 SNEGSKA (reference sequence). The CDR3 contains 9 residues. DNA of the CDR3: TGCAGTGCTAGATTCAGGGGGAATTTT. As protein: CSARFRGNF.

The chain couples TRBV5-1 to TRBJ1-1; no clear D. Germline assignment: CDR1 SGHRS and CDR2 YFSETQ. Trimming removed 4 bases at V and 6 bases at J, with 19 bases between. This CDR3 has 15 amino acids. This CDR3 is CASSMRTGESAEAFF. The CDR3 coding sequence is TGCGCCAGCAGCATGAGGACCGGGGAATCGGCTGAAGCTTTCTTT.

The CDR3 loop reads CASSSRQGTYEQYF. CDR3 coding DNA: TGCGCCAGCAGCAGTAGACAGGGAACCTACGAGCAGTACTTC. The chain couples TRBV5-1 to TRBJ2-7, with TRBD1 matching 7 bases. Germline V gives CDR1 SGHRS, CDR2 YFSETQ. This CDR3 comprises 14 residues. Unmatched junction bases numbered 6, after V lost 4 bases and J lost 2 bases.

This clone showed up just a few times. This chain links TRBV3-1 (or the pseudogene TRBV3-2) with TRBJ1-2; D remains ambiguous. The CDR3 runs 15 residues. The V gene's germline CDR1 is LGHDT and CDR2 YNNKEL (reference sequence). V was shortened by 4 bases and J by 4 bases, with 16 bases between the two germline ends. Written as DNA, the CDR3 is TGTGCCAGCAGCCCCCAGTGGACGGGAATCTATGGCTACACCTTC. Encoded protein: CASSPQWTGIYGYTF.

The V and J genes are TRBV30 and TRBJ2-7; D possibly matches TRBD1 or TRBD2 (5 bases each). CDR3 length: 15 amino acids. Between the trimmed V and J ends, which lost 3 bases and 2 bases, there was a span of 17 bases. CDR1 GTSNPN and CDR2 SVGIG come from the germline V gene (reference sequence). The DNA for the CDR3 is TGTGCCTGGAGGCCCCCGGGACGGCTGGCCTACGAGCAGTACTTC. This encodes CAWRPPGRLAYEQYF.

The J gene is TRBJ2-7, the V gene TRBV19; TRBD1 matches 10 bases. The CDR3 is made up of 15 amino acids. Germline V gives CDR1 LNHDA, CDR2 SQIVND (reference sequence). Trimming cost V 6 bases and J 5 bases; bases outside gene matches: 10. The CDR3 sequence: CASSLIRDRGHEQYF. Here the CDR3 DNA reads TGTGCCAGTAGCCTAATCCGGGACAGGGGACACGAGCAGTACTTC.

This clone is a singleton in its sample. The CDR3 nucleotides are TGTGCCAGCAGCCCCGGGACAGGGGGCTGGGACACCGGGGAGCTGTTTTTT. Protein sequence: CASSPGTGGWDTGELFF. V is TRBV5-4 and J is TRBJ2-2; 12 bases are shared with TRBD1. Trimming cost V 4 bases and J 3 bases; bases outside gene matches: 7. Germline V lookup: CDR1 SGHNT, CDR2 YYREEE (reference sequence). There are 17 residues in the CDR3.

The chain joins TRBV18 to TRBJ2-5, with 7 bases fitting TRBD1. Germline lookup yields CDR1 KGHSH and CDR2 LQKENI. With 5 bases clipped from V and 6 bases from J, the junction kept 9 bases outside the gene matches. CDR3 length equals 14 residues. The CDR3 loop is CASSKQGGTQTQYF. As DNA, the CDR3 is TGTGCCAGCTCAAAACAAGGGGGCACGCAGACCCAGTACTTC.

The chain employs TRBV3-1 (or the pseudogene TRBV3-2) and TRBJ2-7; D is possibly TRBD1 or TRBD2 (5 bases each). The CDR3 has 16 amino acids. Germline V CDR1 and CDR2: LGHDT, YNNKEL (reference sequence). Trimming took 3 bases from V and 4 from J, leaving 19 bases between them. CDR3 nucleotide sequence: TGTGCCAGCAGCCATTTCCTTCGGGACCCCATATACGAGCAGTACTTC. Protein sequence: CASSHFLRDPIYEQYF.

CDR3 sequence (DNA): TGTGCCAGCAGCTTAAGTAGTAAGACCAGCTCCAACACCGGGGAGCTGTTTTTT. As protein: CASSLSSKTSSNTGELFF. This sequence joins TRBV7-2 and TRBJ2-2; no clear D. Germline values: CDR1 SGHTA, CDR2 FQGNSA. This CDR3 region has 18 residues. The ends were cut back, 2 bases at V and 2 bases at J, with 18 bases in the middle.

The table lists this clone with a count of one. This rearrangement joins TRBV5-8 to TRBJ2-3, with D possibly being TRBD1 or TRBD2 (5 bases each). The V gene lost 5 bases and the J gene lost 0 bases, with 16 bases spanning the gap. This CDR3 spans 16 amino acids. Germline V gene lookup returns CDR1 SGHTS and CDR2 YDEGEE. CDR3 protein: CASRAGTLHSTDTQYF. The DNA for the CDR3 is TGTGCCAGCAGGGCCGGGACCCTTCATAGCACAGATACGCAGTATTTT.

The chain's CDR3 is CASSPSGISNTEAFF. CDR3 bases: TGTGCCAGCTCACCGTCGGGGATTTCGAACACTGAAGCTTTCTTT. The chain combines TRBV18 with TRBJ1-1; D is uncertain. Trimming removed 3 bases at V and 1 base at J, with 12 bases between. The CDR3 loop spans 15 amino acids. The germline gives CDR1 KGHSH, CDR2 LQKENI.

V gene TRBV30 combines with J gene TRBJ2-1; no definite D call. CDR1 GTSNPN and CDR2 SVGIG come from the germline V gene (reference sequence). V gave up 2 bases and J gave up 10 bases, with 9 bases separating them. The CDR3 has 11 amino acids. This chain's CDR3 is CAWSTVQEQFF. CDR3 DNA: TGTGCCTGGAGTACGGTCCAGGAGCAGTTCTTC. Drawing the rest from reference TRBV30 and TRBJ2-1, the complete variable domain is SQTIHQWPATLVQPVGSPLSLECTVEGTSNPNLYWYRQAAGRGLQLLFYSVGIGQISSEVPQNLSASRPQDRQFILSSKKLLLSDSGFYLCAWSTVQEQFFGPGTRLTVL.

The chain joins TRBV18 to TRBJ2-7, with D unclear. Trimming removed 6 bases from V and 0 bases from J, with 9 bases in between. This CDR3 spans 13 amino acids. Per germline, CDR1 KGHSH and CDR2 LQKENI. CDR3 sequence (DNA): TGTGCCAGCTCTCAAGACGGCTCCTACGAGCAGTACTTC. It yields the protein CASSQDGSYEQYF.

This chain joins TRBV3-1 (or the pseudogene TRBV3-2) and TRBJ2-7; 8 nucleotides align to TRBD1. V trimming: 0 bases; J trimming: 3 bases; junction bases outside the gene matches: 4. Germline values: CDR1 LGHDT, CDR2 YNNKEL (reference sequence). CDR3 length: 15 residues. CDR3 sequence (DNA): TGTGCCAGCAGCCAAGAGTTTGGACAGGGCTACGAGCAGTACTTC. Residues: CASSQEFGQGYEQYF.

The CDR3 sequence is CASSLAGASNQPQHF. CDR3 bases: TGCGCCAGCAGCTTGGCCGGGGCCAGCAATCAGCCCCAGCATTTT. The gene calls are TRBV5-1 and TRBJ1-5; D might be TRBD1 (5 bases). V dropped 0 bases and J dropped 1 base, with 8 bases sitting between them. This CDR3 is built from 15 residues. Germline V gene lookup returns CDR1 SGHRS and CDR2 YFSETQ.

The chain combines TRBV10-1 with TRBJ2-1, with 10 nucleotides matching TRBD2. Losses at the gene ends were 6 bases for V and 10 bases for J; bases not matched to a gene: 9. The germline V gene encodes CDR1 WNHNN and CDR2 SYGVQD (reference sequence). CDR3 length: 14 amino acids. CDR3 residues: CASRPAGGPSEQFF. The CDR3, as DNA: TGCGCCAGCAGGCCAGCGGGGGGGCCCAGCGAGCAGTTCTTC.

DNA for the CDR3: TGTGCCAGCTCGGAGGGGGCGACGGGACAGCCCCAGCATTTT. Protein sequence: CASSEGATGQPQHF. The chain joins TRBV18 to TRBJ1-5, with 7 nucleotides matching TRBD1. Looked up from germline, CDR1 is KGHSH and CDR2 is LQKENI. The trim removed 6 bases at V and 7 bases at J, leaving 9 bases unmatched. The CDR3 spans 14 residues.

The chain couples TRBV5-1 to TRBJ1-1, with TRBD1 matching 8 bases. With 4 bases clipped from V and 3 bases from J, the junction kept 8 bases outside the gene matches. Per germline, CDR1 SGHRS and CDR2 YFSETQ. The CDR3 is 15 residues long. CDR3: CASSAGGQAYTEAFF. The CDR3 nucleotides are TGCGCCAGCAGCGCTGGGGGACAGGCATACACTGAAGCTTTCTTT.

This chain links TRBV14 with TRBJ2-3; weak D call: TRBD1 (6 bases). The CDR3 consists of 14 residues. Germline lookup yields CDR1 SGHDN and CDR2 FVKESK. Trimming stripped 5 bases from V and 6 bases from J, with 15 bases between. CDR3 sequence (DNA): TGTGCCAGCAGCACGTGGACAGTGAAGGATACGCAGTATTTT. It specifies CASSTWTVKDTQYF.

This rearrangement joins TRBV5-8 to TRBJ2-1, with TRBD1 matching 10 bases. From germline, CDR1 is SGHTS and CDR2 YDEGEE. The CDR3 is made up of 16 amino acids. V dropped 4 bases and J dropped 0; count of bases not matched to a gene: 4. CDR3 DNA: TGTGCCAGCAGCGCCCGGGACAGGGGCTCCTACAATGAGCAGTTCTTC. Translated, it gives CASSARDRGSYNEQFF. Looking up the rest from reference TRBV5-8 and TRBJ2-1 gives the full variable domain: EAGVTQSPTHLIKTRGQQATLRCSPISGHTSVYWYQQALGLGLQFLLWYDEGEERNRGNFPPRFSGRQFPNYSSELNVNALELEDSALYLCASSARDRGSYNEQFFGPGTRLTVL.

The CDR3 spells CASSLGGNTGELFF. As DNA, the CDR3 is TGCGCCAGCAGCTTGGGGGGTAACACCGGGGAGCTGTTTTTT. V usage is TRBV5-1 and J usage is TRBJ2-2; unclear D gene. The length of the CDR3 is 14 residues. CDR1 is SGHRS and CDR2 is YFSETQ in the germline V gene. V lost 0 bases and J 2 bases, leaving 5 bases between the germline ends. Supplemented by reference TRBV5-1 and TRBJ2-2, the full variable domain reads KAGVTQTPRYLIKTRGQQVTLSCSPISGHRSVSWYQQTPGQGLQFLFEYFSETQRNKGNFPGRFSGRQFSNSRSEMNVSTLELGDSALYLCASSLGGNTGELFFGEGSRLTVL.